This paragraph reports one T cell receptor beta chain. This clonotype was counted at least ten times. This clone's antigen is unknown. No qualities accompany the bases; no much larger clone lies one base away. TCR beta CDR3 regions were amplified from RNA transcripts. The TCR CDR3 was subjected to a first round of RT-PCR using the HTBI primer set and the Qiagen OneStep RT-PCR kit. Libraries were constructed in a second round of multiplex PCR, after which size selection and purification were carried out. Libraries were sequenced paired-end with 100 bp reads on an Illumina HiSeq2000. The paper's data handling went like this. SOAPnuke was used to process the raw data, throwing out any read that contained adapters or uncalled bases, had a mean Phred below 15, or lacked an exact constant-primer or identifier match. COPE v1.2.5 was used to merge the high-quality paired reads, and each unique nucleotide sequence was defined as a clonotype. Clonotypes were aligned to IMGT TRBV, TRBD and TRBJ reference segments using MiTCR v1.1. The analysis included only V-J combinations with a frequency above 0.0001, which together covered roughly 99% of the repertoires. The TCS score was defined as F50 (clonal expansion) divided by E x V (chaos), with BLOSUM62-based TCRdist calculated between CDR3 peptides within each V-J. Welch's t-statistics and random forest reduced several hundred V-J features to 13, which were used in a naive Bayes classifier (R e1071). The raw public reads went through TCRdb reprocessing: fastp at Q25, MiXCR clone calling, in-frame beta chains kept. Identical CDR3 protein sequences are pooled into one entry, listed with their most common genes and DNA. TCRdb's processing, not the authors' own work, is the source of the V and J calls. Across this sample there are approximately 330,000 distinct CDR3 sequences, with roughly 18% seen only once. The top ten constitute 45% to 50% of the sample.

The germline V gene (reference sequence) gives CDR1 as DFQATT and CDR2 as SNEGSKA. V and J are trimmed by 3 bases and 7 bases, and the gene matches miss 6 bases of the junction. The CDR3 contains 14 residues, cysteine and phenylalanine counted. The read is trimmed to its CDR3 DNA, 42 bases read in frame from base 1. Stable Graves' hyperthyroidism was defined as the absence of progression to ophthalmopathy over 18 months of follow-up. Hyperthyroidism patients were aged 18 to 65 years and newly diagnosed, with disease duration of less than 2 months. Patients with uncontrolled infections, other autoimmune diseases, pregnancy or lactation were excluded. Diagnoses were based on clinical symptoms, serum thyroxine and TRAb, thyroid ultrasound and orbital computed tomography. Ficoll-Paque density gradient centrifugation was used to isolate PBMCs from 9.5 to 10 ml of fresh peripheral blood. Total RNA was extracted using Trizol reagent, and RNA quality was assessed on an Agilent 2100 Bioanalyzer.

The source of the sample is a study of T cells in Graves' hyperthyroidism and ophthalmopathy (dated by TCRdb to the late 2010s). For context, the study as a whole: Peripheral blood samples were taken at the time of initial diagnosis, prior to any treatment. The 100 discovery patients were randomly divided into training and test sets at a 7:3 ratio. In about six Graves' hyperthyroidism patients, the study also compared T-cell repertoires from thyroid tissue with T-cell repertoires from blood. The paper reports TCR Vbeta CDR3 sequencing of 135 peripheral blood samples: 40 or so ophthalmopathy, fewer than 80 hyperthyroidism and 17 progressor patients. An independent validation cohort of fewer than 20 hyperthyroidism patients and about 16 patients who later progressed to ophthalmopathy tested prospective prediction of ophthalmopathy. To identify TCR V-J signatures that set the groups apart, the researchers used a discovery cohort of roughly 100 patients, made up of 43 with Graves' ophthalmopathy and about 60 with stable Graves' hyperthyroidism. Once sampling was done, hyperthyroidism patients were given methimazole at a starting dose of 30 mg daily, whereas ophthalmopathy patients were given high-dose intravenous methylprednisolone.

Broad study findings and their caveats: Most expanded thyroid clonotypes (frequency above 0.001) were also found in blood, which suggests that blood repertoires may mirror thyroid immune responses. Sample size was not statistically predetermined, and blinding of investigators to group allocation was not performed. In validation, the model predicted progression to ophthalmopathy a median of roughly six months before onset, with roughly 68% sensitivity and 72.22% specificity. A 13 V-J signature model separated ophthalmopathy from stable hyperthyroidism, with approximately 87% sensitivity and 81% to 83% specificity in cross-validation and 80%/75% in testing.

The source material was blood. Here the chain combines TRBV20-1 and TRBJ2-1, with 10 junctional bases fitting TRBD2. The source of this sequence is a woman aged 50 to 60 with Graves' hyperthyroidism. Here is the DNA: TGCAGTGCTAGTATCCTAGCGGGAGTTAATGAGCAGTTCTTC. Protein translation: CSASILAGVNEQFF.